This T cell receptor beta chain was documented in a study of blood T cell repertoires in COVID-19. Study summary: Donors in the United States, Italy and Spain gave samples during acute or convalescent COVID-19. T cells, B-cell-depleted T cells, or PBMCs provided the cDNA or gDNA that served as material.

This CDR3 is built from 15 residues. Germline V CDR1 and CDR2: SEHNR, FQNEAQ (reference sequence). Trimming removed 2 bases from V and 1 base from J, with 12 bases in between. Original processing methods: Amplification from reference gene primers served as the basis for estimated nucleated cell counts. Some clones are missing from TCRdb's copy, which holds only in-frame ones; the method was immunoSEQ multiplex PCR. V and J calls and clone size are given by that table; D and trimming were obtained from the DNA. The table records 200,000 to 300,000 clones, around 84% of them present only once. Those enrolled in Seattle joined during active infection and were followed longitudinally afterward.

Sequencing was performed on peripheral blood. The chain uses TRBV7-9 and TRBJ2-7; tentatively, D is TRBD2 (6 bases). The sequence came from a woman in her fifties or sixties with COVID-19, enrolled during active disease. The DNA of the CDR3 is TGTGCCAGCAGCTTAATCGGGACTGTGTCCTACGAGCAGTACTTC. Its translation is CASSLIGTVSYEQYF.